The 32 T cell receptor beta chains listed next were all sequenced from one sample in a study of blood T cell repertoires in COVID-19. The method was immunoSEQ multiplex PCR; TCRdb's version includes in-frame clones alone and lacks a portion of them. The profile covers 300,000 or so clones, with 85% to 90% appearing a single time and roughly 3.9% taken by the ten largest. The sequenced sample was peripheral blood. The receptors come from a middle-aged woman with acute or convalescent COVID-19.

The V and J genes are TRBV3-1 (or the pseudogene TRBV3-2) and TRBJ1-2; 7 bases align to TRBD1. The CDR3 runs 14 residues. V was clipped by 4 bases and J by 3 bases; unmatched bases: 5. The germline CDR1 and CDR2 sequences are LGHDT and YNNKEL (reference sequence). The CDR3 is CASSLRGLDYGYTF. In DNA, the CDR3 is TGTGCCAGCAGCCTCAGGGGGTTGGACTATGGCTACACCTTC.

In this sample, this clone turned up once. This chain connects TRBV5-1 to TRBJ2-3, with 13 positions matching TRBD2. The germline V gene encodes CDR1 SGHRS and CDR2 YFSETQ. CDR3 length: 16 residues. V shed 5 bases, J shed 1 base, and the junction held 4 bases outside the gene matches. The CDR3 nucleotides are TGCGCCAGCAGTGGGACTAGCGGGGCCCGCACAGATACGCAGTATTTT. It yields the protein CASSGTSGARTDTQYF.

This chain uses TRBV18 with TRBJ1-2, with D uncertain. This CDR3 has 12 residues. CDR1 KGHSH and CDR2 LQKENI come from the germline V gene. V was clipped by 6 bases and J by 4 bases, with 9 bases between them. The CDR3 nucleotides are TGTGCCAGCTCGCCGGGAACCTATGGCTACACCTTC. This sequence encodes CASSPGTYGYTF.

V is TRBV10-1 and J is TRBJ1-1; the D gene is possibly TRBD1 (5 bases). Trimming took 3 bases from V and 9 from J, leaving 14 bases between them. This CDR3 has 13 amino acids. Germline CDR1 and CDR2: WNHNN and SYGVQD (reference sequence). For the CDR3, the DNA is TGCGCCAGCAGTGAAGGGGCGGATGCTAAAGCTTTCTTT. This codes for CASSEGADAKAFF.

V and J are TRBV7-7 and TRBJ2-3, with TRBD2 matching over 10 bases. The germline V gene has CDR1 SSHAT and CDR2 FNYEAQ (reference sequence). The V gene end was trimmed by 5 bases and the J gene end by 5 bases; junction bases not matched to a gene: 13. CDR3 length: 17 residues. CDR3 sequence: CASSPGLGAGGQDTQYF. CDR3 in DNA: TGTGCCAGCAGCCCCGGCCTAGGAGCGGGGGGGCAAGATACGCAGTATTTT. The full variable domain, in which reference TRBV7-7 and TRBJ2-3 provide the parts outside the CDR3, is GAGVSQSPRYKVTKRGQDVTLRCDPISSHATLYWYQQALGQGPEFLTYFNYEAQPDKSGLPSDRFSAERPEGSISTLTIQRTEQRDSAMYRCASSPGLGAGGQDTQYFGPGTRLTVL.

V is TRBV5-1 and J is TRBJ1-5; 7 bases match TRBD1. J was trimmed by 3 bases and V by 4 bases; bases with no gene match: 4. Germline CDR1 and CDR2: SGHRS and YFSETQ. CDR3 length equals 14 residues. The CDR3 DNA reads as TGCGCCAGCAGCGAGGGGACAGCCAATCAGCCCCAGCATTTT. As protein: CASSEGTANQPQHF.

V usage is TRBV10-3 and J usage is TRBJ1-4; tentatively, D is TRBD1 (6 bases). In germline, CDR1 is ENHRY, CDR2 SYGVKD. Trimming shortened V by 7 bases and J by 6 bases, and 12 bases separated the two germline ends. This CDR3 comprises 13 residues. Here the CDR3 reads CAINDRSDEKLFF. CDR3 DNA sequence: TGTGCCATCAACGACAGGTCGGATGAAAAACTGTTTTTT.

Turning to this clone: Different DNA sequences within this sample yield the same CDR3. The chain is built from TRBV6-5 and TRBJ1-1; tentative D call: TRBD1 (6 bases). The CDR3 totals 13 residues. V dropped 7 bases and J dropped 2 bases, with 11 bases sitting between them. Germline CDR1 is MNHEY and CDR2 is SVGAGI. The CDR3 loop reads CASTQQGNTEAFF. The CDR3 DNA reads TGTGCCAGCACCCAACAGGGTAACACTGAAGCTTTCTTT.

On this clone itself: This CDR3 is also generated by other DNA sequences in the sample. V gene TRBV7-8 combines with J gene TRBJ1-1; D gene uncertain. Trimming cost V 1 base and J 2 bases, with 8 bases left between them. The CDR3 covers 14 residues. Germline CDR1 is SGHVS and CDR2 is FQNEAQ. The CDR3 DNA reads TGTGCCAGCAGCTTAGTTGCAGGCAACACTGAAGCTTTCTTT. This codes for CASSLVAGNTEAFF. The complete variable domain, with remaining parts taken from reference TRBV7-8 and TRBJ1-1, reads GAGVSQSPRYKVAKRGQDVALRCDPISGHVSLFWYQQALGQGPEFLTYFQNEAQLDKSGLPSDRFFAERPEGSVSTLKIQRTQQEDSAVYLCASSLVAGNTEAFFGQGTRLTVV.

The CDR3, as DNA: TGTGCCAGCAGCCGGGGGACAGGTAACAATCAGCCCCAGCATTTT. It translates to CASSRGTGNNQPQHF. This chain uses TRBV9 with TRBJ1-5, with 8 positions matching TRBD1. The CDR3 has 15 amino acids. Trimming cost V 4 bases and J 3 bases; bases outside gene matches: 6. Germline V gene lookup returns CDR1 SGDLS and CDR2 YYNGEE.

The chain has TRBV24-1 and TRBJ1-3; no clear D gene. The CDR3 spans 16 residues. Trimming left V 8 bases short and J 1 base short, with 17 bases between. Germline-derived CDR1 and CDR2 are KGHDR and SFDVKD. The CDR3, as DNA: TGTGCCACCACTACTCCGGGTCCTTGGTCTGGAAACACCATATATTTT. It is translated as CATTTPGPWSGNTIYF.

This clone was counted a single time. This chain connects TRBV24-1 to TRBJ1-1; D uncertain. V lost 5 bases and J lost 0, with 6 bases in between. The germline CDR1 and CDR2 sequences are KGHDR and SFDVKD. The CDR3 spans 13 residues. The CDR3 DNA sequence: TGTGCCACCAGTGTCGGTGTGAACACTGAAGCTTTCTTT. It translates to CATSVGVNTEAFF.

This chain uses TRBV5-1 with TRBJ2-1; 7 positions match TRBD2. V dropped 4 bases and J dropped 2; count of bases not matched to a gene: 9. The CDR3 has 16 residues. Germline-derived CDR1 and CDR2 are SGHRS and YFSETQ. In nucleotides, the CDR3 is TGCGCCAGCAGCCCCCTATCTAGCGGTACCTACAATGAGCAGTTCTTC. Translated: CASSPLSSGTYNEQFF. Drawing the rest from reference TRBV5-1 and TRBJ2-1, the complete variable domain is KAGVTQTPRYLIKTRGQQVTLSCSPISGHRSVSWYQQTPGQGLQFLFEYFSETQRNKGNFPGRFSGRQFSNSRSEMNVSTLELGDSALYLCASSPLSSGTYNEQFFGPGTRLTVL.

The V call is TRBV18, the J call TRBJ2-1, with 7 bases that match TRBD1. The CDR3 has 16 amino acids. Per germline, CDR1 KGHSH and CDR2 LQKENI. Trimming removed 2 bases from V and 2 bases from J; junction bases left unmatched: 6. In DNA, the CDR3 is TGTGCCAGCTCACCAAGAAGGGACAGAACCTACAATGAGCAGTTCTTC. It is translated as CASSPRRDRTYNEQFF.

The CDR3 spells CASSLQGRYGYTF. CDR3 nucleotides: TGTGCCAGCAGCCTACAGGGGCGCTATGGCTACACCTTC. The genes are TRBV3-1 (or the pseudogene TRBV3-2) and TRBJ1-2; 7 bases align to TRBD1. The V segment lost 4 bases and the J segment 4 bases; nucleotides outside the gene matches: 3. Germline CDR1 and CDR2: LGHDT and YNNKEL (reference sequence). The CDR3 is 13 residues long.

V is TRBV27 and J is TRBJ1-5; no definite D call. Germline V gene sequence: CDR1 MNHEY, CDR2 SMNVEV (reference sequence). There are 14 residues in the CDR3. Trimming removed 3 bases from V and 3 bases from J, with 9 bases in between. The CDR3 coding sequence is TGTGCCAGCAGTTTCGAGGGCCCCAATCAGCCCCAGCATTTT. Protein: CASSFEGPNQPQHF.

This clone has more than one count but fewer than ten. The rearrangement joins TRBV12-2 to TRBJ1-5; TRBD1 was called by the table and not checked on the DNA. TRBV12-2 is deemed a pseudogene. The CDR3 has 16 amino acids. CDR3 residues: CASRSAGGCSNQPQHF. DNA for the CDR3: TGTGCAAGTCGCTCTGCAGGGGGGTGTAGCAATCAGCCCCAGCATTTT.

The chain links TRBV18 to TRBJ1-1; 8 positions agree with TRBD1. The CDR3 has 16 residues. Germline values: CDR1 KGHSH, CDR2 LQKENI. The ends lost 2 bases at V and 2 bases at J; junction bases unmatched: 7. CDR3 sequence reads: CASSPWRDRPNTEAFF. As DNA, the CDR3 is TGTGCCAGCTCACCATGGAGGGACAGGCCAAACACTGAAGCTTTCTTT. Full variable domain (remainder filled in from reference TRBV18 and TRBJ1-1): NAGVMQNPRHLVRRRGQEARLRCSPMKGHSHVYWYRQLPEEGLKFMVYLQKENIIDESGMPKERFSAEFPKEGPSILRIQQVVRGDSAAYFCASSPWRDRPNTEAFFGQGTRLTVV.

The genes are TRBV5-8 and TRBJ1-6; no firm D call. V lost 1 base to trimming and J lost 9 bases, with 11 bases between them. This CDR3 region has 14 residues. From germline, CDR1 is SGHTS and CDR2 YDEGEE. CDR3 DNA sequence: TGTGCCAGCAGCTTGCGGCGGGGTGGTTCACCCCTCCACTTT. Residues: CASSLRRGGSPLHF. The full variable domain, in which reference TRBV5-8 and TRBJ1-6 provide the parts outside the CDR3, is EAGVTQSPTHLIKTRGQQATLRCSPISGHTSVYWYQQALGLGLQFLLWYDEGEERNRGNFPPRFSGRQFPNYSSELNVNALELEDSALYLCASSLRRGGSPLHFGNGTRLTVT.

The chain combines TRBV7-9 with TRBJ1-1; D not resolved. Germline CDR1 SEHNR, CDR2 FQNEAQ (reference sequence). This CDR3 is built from 13 residues. The V and J ends lost 7 bases and 5 bases respectively, with 14 bases between them. CDR3 loop: CASTRNGQTEAFF. CDR3 DNA: TGTGCCAGCACCCGTAACGGTCAAACTGAAGCTTTCTTT.

This chain joins TRBV10-2 and TRBJ2-7; D is possibly TRBD1 (6 bases). V was trimmed by 6 bases and J by 5 bases, leaving 8 bases between them. The CDR3 is 11 amino acids. Germline CDR1 reads WSHSY; CDR2 reads SAAADI. CDR3 coding DNA: TGCGCCAGCAGGCAGGGGCACGAGCAGTACGTC. This translates into CASRQGHEQYV.

The V and J genes are TRBV15 and TRBJ2-7; no definite D call. Germline-derived CDR1 and CDR2 are LNHNV and YYDKDF (reference sequence). The V gene lost 3 bases and the J gene lost 3 bases, with 9 bases spanning the gap. The CDR3 has 13 amino acids. CDR3 residues: CATSRDYSYEQYV. The CDR3 nucleotides are TGTGCCACCAGCAGGGATTACAGCTACGAGCAGTACGTC.

The chain carries TRBV2 and TRBJ1-1, with D tentatively TRBD1 (6 bases). V dropped 2 bases and J dropped 6 bases, with 13 bases sitting between them. CDR1 and CDR2 (germline): SNHLY, FYNNEI. This CDR3 has 14 residues. The CDR3, as DNA: TGTGCCAGCAGTGAAAGGGGGTCTGGGGCTGAAGCTTTCTTT. Translated: CASSERGSGAEAFF.

This sequence joins TRBV30 and TRBJ1-5, with a weak D call TRBD1 (5 bases). Per germline, CDR1 GTSNPN and CDR2 SVGIG (reference sequence). This CDR3 has 16 residues. V lost 0 bases to trimming and J lost 3 bases, with 15 bases between them. The CDR3 DNA reads as TGTGCCTGGAGTGTAGGAGCCAGGGCGGACAATCAGCCCCAGCATTTT. It encodes CAWSVGARADNQPQHF.

The genes are TRBV7-9 and TRBJ1-1; D not certain. The germline V and J ends were trimmed by 3 bases and 5 bases, with 16 bases remaining between them. Germline V gene lookup returns CDR1 SEHNR and CDR2 FQNEAQ (reference sequence). The CDR3 is 15 residues long. DNA of the CDR3: TGTGCCAGCAGCTTTGAATCCACCTCGGGGACTGAAGCTTTCTTT. This codes for CASSFESTSGTEAFF.

This sequence joins TRBV24-1 and TRBJ1-2, with TRBD1 as a possible D gene (5 bases). This CDR3 is 16 amino acids long. Per the germline V gene, CDR1 is KGHDR and CDR2 is SFDVKD. V was cut by 2 bases and J by 4 bases, with 16 bases left in between. The CDR3 here is CATSDSAYGTIYGYTF. DNA of the CDR3: TGTGCCACCAGTGATTCAGCTTACGGGACTATCTATGGCTACACCTTC.

V gene TRBV5-1 combines with J gene TRBJ2-1; 9 nucleotides match TRBD2. The ends lost 0 bases at V and 3 bases at J; junction bases unmatched: 1. CDR3 length equals 15 residues. Germline assignment: CDR1 SGHRS and CDR2 YFSETQ. CDR3 protein: CASSLGRGGYNEQFF. The CDR3, as DNA: TGCGCCAGCAGCTTGGGGCGGGGGGGCTACAATGAGCAGTTCTTC. Variable domain in full (rest from reference TRBV5-1 and TRBJ2-1): KAGVTQTPRYLIKTRGQQVTLSCSPISGHRSVSWYQQTPGQGLQFLFEYFSETQRNKGNFPGRFSGRQFSNSRSEMNVSTLELGDSALYLCASSLGRGGYNEQFFGPGTRLTVL.

The chain joins TRBV27 to TRBJ1-2, with a weak D call TRBD1 (5 bases). The CDR3 has 14 residues. V was pared by 0 bases and J by 4 bases, with 9 bases between. The germline gives CDR1 MNHEY, CDR2 SMNVEV (reference sequence). The CDR3 loop reads CASSLSQGSYGYTF. The CDR3 nucleotides read TGTGCCAGCAGTTTATCTCAGGGATCCTATGGCTACACCTTC.

This clone has a handful of counts. This chain uses TRBV2 with TRBJ1-5; D may be TRBD1 (5 bases). This CDR3 spans 12 amino acids. V was pared by 8 bases and J by 3 bases, with 8 bases between. The V gene's germline CDR1 is SNHLY and CDR2 FYNNEI. CDR3 region: CASRGVNQPQHF. The CDR3 DNA is TGTGCCAGCCGGGGGGTCAATCAGCCCCAGCATTTT.

This sequence joins TRBV3-1 (or the pseudogene TRBV3-2) and TRBJ1-5; TRBD1 is a possible D gene (5 bases). V was cut by 1 base and J by 2 bases, with 24 bases left in between. This CDR3 region has 20 residues. Germline V gene data show CDR1 as LGHDT and CDR2 as YNNKEL (reference sequence). The CDR3 region is CASSQGLGQAIPFGNQPQHF. CDR3 in DNA: TGTGCCAGCAGCCAAGGGTTGGGGCAGGCCATCCCCTTTGGCAATCAGCCCCAGCATTTT.

This clone has a handful of counts. CDR3 nucleotides: TGTGCCAGCAGTGCGGGACAGGGGCACGAGCAGTACGTC. It encodes CASSAGQGHEQYV. The J gene is TRBJ2-7, the V gene TRBV27; 10 nucleotides align to TRBD1. CDR3 length: 13 amino acids. CDR1 and CDR2 from the germline V gene are MNHEY and SMNVEV (reference sequence). Germline trimming cut 5 bases from V and 5 bases from J; bases unmatched to any gene: 3.

J is TRBJ1-2 and V is TRBV14; 7 nucleotides line up with TRBD1. CDR3 length equals 15 residues. The ends lost 6 bases at V and 4 bases at J; junction bases unmatched: 11. Germline V lookup: CDR1 SGHDN, CDR2 FVKESK. CDR3 DNA: TGTGCCAGCAGTCACTCCGAGGGGGCTGGCTATGGCTACACCTTC. Translation gives CASSHSEGAGYGYTF.